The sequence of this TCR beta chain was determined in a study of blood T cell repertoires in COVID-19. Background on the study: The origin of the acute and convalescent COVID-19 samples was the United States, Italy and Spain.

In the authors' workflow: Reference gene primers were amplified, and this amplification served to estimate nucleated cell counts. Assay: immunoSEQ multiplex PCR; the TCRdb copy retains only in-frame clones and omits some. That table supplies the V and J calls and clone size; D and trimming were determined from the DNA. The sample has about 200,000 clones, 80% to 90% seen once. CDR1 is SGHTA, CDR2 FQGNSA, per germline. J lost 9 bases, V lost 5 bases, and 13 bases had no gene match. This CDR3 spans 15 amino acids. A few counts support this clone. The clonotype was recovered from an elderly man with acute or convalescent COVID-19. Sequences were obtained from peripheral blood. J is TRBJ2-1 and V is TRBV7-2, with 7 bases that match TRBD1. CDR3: CASSTGTVGGSEQFF. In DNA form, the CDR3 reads TGTGCCAGCAGCACCGGGACAGTTGGAGGAAGTGAGCAGTTCTTC.